This paragraph reports one T cell receptor (beta chain). The antigen it binds to is not known. Base qualities were left out, and no much larger clone turns up one base away. The data are from a study of blood T cell repertoires in COVID-19 (dated by TCRdb to 2020 to 2022). For the study in its entirety: The collaborator samples originated in the United States, Italy and Spain and spanned the acute and convalescent phases of COVID-19. The prospective study material was composed of cDNA or gDNA derived from T cells, B-cell-depleted T cells, or PBMCs. Subjects who had been exposed to COVID-19, were actively infected with it, or had recovered from it provided the deeply sampled blood TCRbeta repertoires that made up the dataset. The repertoires were made available in a free public database intended to serve as a resource for research on the immune response to SARS-CoV-2. The samples were drawn from two sources: the first 160 participants of the ongoing ImmuneRACE study, and fewer than 1,500 subjects contributed by 6 global collaborators. The sample metadata nearly always contained a de-identified subject ID, COVID-19 status, age in years and sex. Where available, HLA class I and class II types were taken from metadata supplied by the sample provider and were not determined by assay-based typing.

The germline ends are 7 bases apart after V is trimmed by 1 base and J by 1 base. Its CDR3 holds 14 amino acids, cysteine through phenylalanine. The CDR3 DNA has 42 bases and is translated from base 1. The germline V gene yields SGHAT for CDR1 and FQNNGV for CDR2. The paper's findings and limits, for the study overall: The amount of clinical and demographic metadata varied by source and participant and was provided uncurated.

The immunoSEQ Assay, a bias-controlled multiplex PCR, was used to amplify TCRbeta CDR3 regions from genomic DNA. The authors' analysis ran thus. Nucleated cell counts per sample were estimated from amplification of reference gene primers within the assay. To quantify the absolute abundance of each unique TCRbeta CDR3 rearrangement, sequence reads were collapsed and filtered. For each sample, productive Simpson clonality was calculated by taking the square root of Simpson's diversity index across productive rearrangements. The table was pulled from immuneACCESS by TCRdb, which kept in-frame rearrangements only. Such tables lose some clones; where checked, under half of the loss comes from unresolved V genes, and the rest has no known cause. V, J and clone size derive from that table, while D and trimming were established from the DNA sequence. Here the sample has around 270,000 clones; around 88% occur a single time. 4.6% of the sample rests with the top ten.

Whole blood was collected in K2EDTA tubes by collaborating institutions according to the institutions' own protocols. For TCRbeta analysis, collaborators shipped samples as frozen whole blood, isolated PBMCs, or DNA extracted from either of those sample types. The material sequenced was peripheral blood. In this chain, TRBV11-2 is recombined with TRBJ1-1; the D gene cannot be named for sure. The TCR was taken from a man between 40 and 49 years old with acute or convalescent COVID-19. The CDR3 reads as follows: CASSLGSGNTEAFF. The DNA sequence follows: TGTGCCAGCAGCTTAGGATCGGGGAACACTGAAGCTTTCTTT.